The 5 T cell receptor beta chains below all came from one sample that was sequenced in a study of cytomegalovirus exposure and HLA in healthy donors. PCR employed 60 Vbeta and 13 Jbeta primers. Libraries were prepared by immunoSEQ multiplex PCR; TCRdb keeps only in-frame clonotypes and omits some of them. The sample consists of roughly 220,000 clones, roughly 80% of them appearing once. The sample comprised PBMCs. These receptor sequences come from a man over 45 in good health and CMV-seronegative.

This clone was seen more than once but under ten times. The J gene is TRBJ1-6, the V gene TRBV28; 11 bases agree with TRBD1. Looked up from germline, CDR1 is MDHEN and CDR2 is SYDVKM. CDR3 length: 16 residues. V lost 5 bases, J lost 9 bases, and 9 bases stayed unmatched. The CDR3, as DNA: TGTGCCAGCAGTAACGGACAGGGGGCGCGAAGTTCACCCCTCCACTTT. This encodes CASSNGQGARSSPLHF.

The chain uses TRBV27 and TRBJ1-5, with D possibly being TRBD1 (6 bases). The CDR3 has 14 amino acids. V lost 3 bases and J lost 4, with 10 bases in between. Germline V gives CDR1 MNHEY, CDR2 SMNVEV (reference sequence). The CDR3 is CASSFGRGNQPQHF. The DNA for the CDR3 is TGTGCCAGCAGTTTTGGAAGGGGGAATCAGCCCCAGCATTTT.

The rearrangement uses TRBV6-5 and TRBJ2-2, with 11 bases fitting TRBD1. Germline V lookup: CDR1 MNHEY, CDR2 SVGAGI. The CDR3 length is 14 residues. CDR3 coding DNA: TGTGCTACGAGGGGACAGGGGGACACCGGGGAGCTGTTTTTT. Translated: CATRGQGDTGELFF.

V usage is TRBV5-4 and J usage is TRBJ2-3, with 7 bases identical to TRBD1. There are 15 residues in the CDR3. Germline-derived CDR1 and CDR2 are SGHNT and YYREEE (reference sequence). V was clipped by 0 bases and J by 2 bases; unmatched bases: 3. The CDR3 coding sequence is TGTGCCAGCAGCTTGGGACAGGGTAACACAGATACGCAGTATTTT. Translation: CASSLGQGNTDTQYF.

The chain couples TRBV9 to TRBJ2-3, with 11 bases identical to TRBD2. CDR3 length: 17 residues. Trimming removed 4 bases from V and 0 bases from J; junction bases left unmatched: 7. Per the germline V gene, CDR1 is SGDLS and CDR2 is YYNGEE. The CDR3 sequence is CASSSRGLAASTDTQYF. CDR3 DNA: TGTGCCAGCAGCTCAAGGGGACTAGCGGCTAGCACAGATACGCAGTATTTT.